A selection of T cell receptor beta chains follows, all from one sample in a study of T cell responses to AZD1222 COVID-19 vaccine. The protocol was immunoSEQ multiplex PCR, while the TCRdb copy is restricted to in-frame clones and leaves out a portion. The top ten hold about 28% of the sample, which has 92,000 or so clones, about 90% seen once. Material: peripheral blood, obtained on day 0 of AZD1222 vaccination. The receptors shown here come from an adult in good health. CDR3s include the opening cysteine and the closing phenylalanine or tryptophan. D genes are given only for firm matches. A clone size is listed for some rows: how often the clone was seen (once, few, many), or a class if it is expanded.

TRBJ2-1 TRBV24-1 - - CATSEASAYNEQFF TGTGCCACCAGTGAGGCTTCAGCTTACAATGAGCAGTTCTTC
TRBJ2-7 TRBV27 TRBD2 few CASSGTSGPYFYQQYF TGTGCCAGCAGTGGGACTAGCGGCCCGTACTTTTACCAGCAGTACTTC
TRBJ2-2 TRBV20-1 TRBD1 - CSASGQGADTGELFF TGCAGTGCTAGTGGACAGGGGGCGGACACCGGGGAGCTGTTTTTT
TRBJ1-4 TRBV28 - - CASSQGGLAEKLFF TGTGCCAGCAGTCAGGGAGGGTTGGCTGAAAAACTGTTTTTT
TRBJ2-1 TRBV10-3 - - CAISEPPREQFF TGTGCCATCAGTGAACCGCCCCGTGAGCAGTTCTTC
TRBJ2-1 TRBV5-5 TRBD2 - CASSLVLASTYNEQFF TGTGCCAGCAGCTTGGTACTAGCGAGCACCTACAATGAGCAGTTCTTC
TRBJ1-1 TRBV30 - - CAWSPGVLNTEAFF TGTGCCTGGAGTCCGGGAGTACTGAACACTGAAGCTTTCTTT
TRBJ1-2 TRBV30 TRBD1 - CAWSPVEGALSGYTF TGTGCCTGGAGTCCCGTCGAGGGGGCCTTGAGCGGCTACACCTTC
TRBJ2-7 TRBV10-1 - - CASPPRGKYEQYF TGCGCCAGCCCTCCGAGGGGGAAGTACGAGCAGTACTTC
TRBJ2-7 TRBV28 TRBD1 - CASSLTGTGTDEQYF TGTGCCAGCAGCCTAACAGGGACAGGGACCGACGAGCAGTACTTC
TRBJ2-3 TRBV5-1 - - CASSLVPTDTQYF TGCGCCAGCAGCTTGGTTCCCACAGATACGCAGTATTTT
TRBJ2-5 TRBV18 - - CASGGGKGLETQYF TGTGCCAGTGGAGGAGGAAAGGGGCTAGAGACCCAGTACTTC
TRBJ2-3 TRBV7-2 - - CASSLSLGPGTDTQYF TGTGCCAGCAGCTTGAGTCTGGGGCCAGGCACAGATACGCAGTATTTT
TRBJ2-5 TRBV11-2 - - CASNPELGAPETQYF TGTGCCAGCAACCCCGAACTTGGCGCTCCAGAGACCCAGTACTTC
TRBJ1-2 TRBV5-4 TRBD1 - CASSLEWTGALYTF TGTGCCAGCAGCTTAGAGTGGACAGGGGCTCTATACACCTTC
TRBJ2-7 TRBV19 - - CAKVGVAYEQYF TGTGCCAAGGTGGGGGTAGCCTACGAGCAGTACTTC
TRBJ2-5 TRBV28 TRBD1 - CASSPAQQGASETQYF TGTGCCAGCAGTCCCGCCCAACAGGGGGCGAGTGAGACCCAGTACTTC
TRBJ1-5 TRBV7-8 - few CASSTTGKGGNQPQHF TGTGCCAGCAGCACAACAGGGAAAGGAGGCAATCAGCCCCAGCATTTT
TRBJ2-1 TRBV7-2 - - CASSLRGRGVHNEQFF TGTGCCAGCAGCTTAAGGGGAAGGGGAGTCCACAATGAGCAGTTCTTC
TRBJ2-3 TRBV7-2 TRBD2 - CASTTSGTSTDTQYF TGTGCCAGCACAACTAGCGGAACTAGCACAGATACGCAGTATTTT
TRBJ1-2 TRBV29-1 - - CSVVGRTGNYGYTF TGCAGCGTTGTGGGGAGAACCGGGAACTATGGCTACACCTTC
TRBJ2-5 TRBV7-2 - - CASSLYGETQYF TGTGCCAGCAGCTTATATGGGGAGACCCAGTACTTC
TRBJ2-1 TRBV5-6 - - CASSLRGGWGEQFF TGTGCCAGCAGCTTGCGAGGCGGCTGGGGTGAGCAGTTCTTC
TRBJ1-1 TRBV27 - - CASSFYQDNTEAFF TGTGCCAGCAGTTTCTATCAGGATAACACTGAAGCTTTCTTT
TRBJ2-7 TRBV4-3 TRBD1 - CASSQEGQGAREQYF TGCGCCAGCAGCCAAGAGGGCCAGGGGGCGCGAGAGCAGTACTTC
TRBJ2-3 TRBV5-1 TRBD2 - CASSSGTSGRGGPDTQYF TGCGCCAGCAGCTCCGGGACTAGCGGCAGAGGGGGCCCAGATACGCAGTATTTT
TRBJ2-1 TRBV7-9 - - CASSLVGQDEQFF TGTGCCAGCAGCTTAGTGGGACAAGATGAGCAGTTCTTC
TRBJ2-1 TRBV13 TRBD2 - CASSLAGGPRDEQFF TGTGCCAGCAGCTTAGCGGGAGGGCCTCGGGATGAGCAGTTCTTC
TRBJ1-4 TRBV18 - - CASSPEIATNEKLFF TGTGCCAGCTCACCGGAAATCGCAACTAATGAAAAACTGTTTTTT
TRBJ2-1 TRBV7-2 TRBD1 - CAILNRGRTRGNEQFF TGTGCCATTCTGAACAGGGGGCGGACCCGGGGTAATGAGCAGTTCTTC
TRBJ2-5 TRBV28 - - CASTPGGRGETQYF TGTGCCAGCACCCCAGGAGGGAGAGGCGAGACCCAGTACTTC
TRBJ2-1 TRBV5-1 - - CASSLGQTSSYNEQFF TGCGCCAGCAGCTTGGGTCAGACAAGCTCCTACAATGAGCAGTTCTTC
TRBJ2-1 TRBV10-1 - - CASSEFVGVDNEQFF TGCGCCAGCAGTGAGTTTGTGGGCGTCGACAATGAGCAGTTCTTC
TRBJ2-1 TRBV7-2 TRBD2 - CASSEGLAGGGSYNEQFF TGTGCCAGCAGCGAGGGACTAGCGGGAGGGGGTTCCTACAATGAGCAGTTCTTC
TRBJ1-2 TRBV24-1 - - CARGVGRHYGYTF TGTGCCCGGGGGGTCGGGCGTCACTATGGCTACACCTTC
TRBJ2-1 TRBV5-6 - - CASSLGAARAHEQFF TGTGCCAGCAGCTTAGGGGCCGCCCGAGCCCATGAGCAGTTCTTC
TRBJ2-7 TRBV19 - - CASSILETGSVGEQYF TGTGCCAGTAGTATTCTCGAAACGGGCTCCGTCGGCGAGCAGTACTTC
TRBJ2-5 TRBV12-3/TRBV12-4 - few CASSLHGGPTYF TGTGCCAGCAGTCTCCACGGGGGTCCTACGTACTTC
TRBJ1-3 TRBV7-8 - - CASGGTSGNTIYF TGTGCCAGCGGCGGGACCTCTGGAAACACCATATATTTT
TRBJ2-3 TRBV7-3 - - CASSLDYTSTDTQYF TGTGCCAGCAGCTTAGATTATACTAGCACAGATACGCAGTATTTT
TRBJ2-1 TRBV6-2/TRBV6-3 - - CASSRSGSLGNEQFF TGTGCCAGCAGCCGAAGCGGGTCCCTCGGGAATGAGCAGTTCTTC
TRBJ1-5 TRBV15 - once CATSRDASNQPQHF TGTGCCACCAGCAGAGATGCGAGCAATCAGCCCCAGCATTTT
TRBJ2-5 TRBV20-1 - - CSARPGETQYF TGCAGTGCTCGACCGGGGGAGACCCAGTACTTC
TRBJ2-2 TRBV19 - - CASISNANTGELFF TGTGCCAGTATAAGCAACGCGAACACCGGGGAGCTGTTTTTT
TRBJ1-3 TRBV9 TRBD1 - CASSYRDRETSGNTIYF TGTGCCAGCAGCTACCGGGACAGGGAGACCTCTGGAAACACCATATATTTT
TRBJ2-1 TRBV18 TRBD2 - CASSPPPGGKEQFF TGTGCCAGCTCACCACCGCCGGGAGGGAAGGAGCAGTTCTTC
TRBJ2-1 TRBV24-1 TRBD1 - CATSVAGTGEYNEQFF TGTGCCACCAGTGTCGCCGGGACAGGGGAATACAATGAGCAGTTCTTC
TRBJ2-7 TRBV7-2 TRBD1 - CASSSGQGARYEQYF TGTGCCAGCAGCTCCGGACAGGGGGCGCGCTACGAGCAGTACTTC
TRBJ2-1 TRBV11-2 TRBD1 - CASSLRTGGDEQFF TGTGCCAGCAGCTTAAGGACAGGGGGGGATGAGCAGTTCTTC
TRBJ2-4 TRBV6-5 - - CASRPALDRQNIQYF TGTGCCAGCAGGCCTGCCCTTGACCGCCAGAACATTCAGTACTTC
TRBJ2-3 TRBV7-3 TRBD2 - CASSSGTSGVTDTQYF TGTGCCAGCAGCTCAGGGACTAGCGGGGTCACAGATACGCAGTATTTT
TRBJ2-3 TRBV3-1/TRBV3-2 TRBD2 - CASSRLVSGRADTQYF TGTGCCAGCAGCCGACTTGTTAGCGGGAGGGCAGATACGCAGTATTTT
TRBJ1-1 TRBV18 - - CASSPKSGSTEAFF TGTGCCAGCTCACCGAAATCCGGGTCCACTGAAGCTTTCTTT
TRBJ2-2 TRBV7-9 - - CASSAPGQSTNTGELFF TGTGCCAGCAGCGCACCGGGACAATCAACAAACACCGGGGAGCTGTTTTTT
TRBJ2-2 TRBV19 - - CASNPGLGTGELFF TGTGCCAGTAACCCCGGACTGGGAACCGGGGAGCTGTTTTTT